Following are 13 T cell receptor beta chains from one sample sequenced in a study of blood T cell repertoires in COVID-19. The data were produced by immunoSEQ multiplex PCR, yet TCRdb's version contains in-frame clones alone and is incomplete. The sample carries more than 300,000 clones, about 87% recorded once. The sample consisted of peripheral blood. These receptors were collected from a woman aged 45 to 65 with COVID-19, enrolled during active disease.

CDR3 DNA: TGTGCCAGCAGCCCCAGACTAGCGGGAGGGGGAGATAATGAGCAGTTCTTC. Translation gives CASSPRLAGGGDNEQFF. V and J are TRBV5-4 and TRBJ2-1; TRBD2 matches 14 bases. Germline trimming cut 4 bases from V and 7 bases from J; bases unmatched to any gene: 10. Germline-derived CDR1 and CDR2 are SGHNT and YYREEE (reference sequence). This CDR3 has 17 residues.

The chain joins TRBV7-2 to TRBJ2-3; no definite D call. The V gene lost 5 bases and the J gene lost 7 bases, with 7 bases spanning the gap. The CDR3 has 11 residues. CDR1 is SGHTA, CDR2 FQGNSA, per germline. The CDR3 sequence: CASSLYNTQYF. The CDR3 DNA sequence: TGTGCCAGCAGCCTGTACAATACGCAGTATTTT.

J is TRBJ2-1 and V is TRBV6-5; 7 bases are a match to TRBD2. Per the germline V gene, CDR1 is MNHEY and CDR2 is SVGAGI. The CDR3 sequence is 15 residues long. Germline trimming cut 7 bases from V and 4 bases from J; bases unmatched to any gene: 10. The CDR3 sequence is CASTREGTIYNEQFF. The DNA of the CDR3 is TGTGCCAGCACCCGGGAAGGGACTATTTACAATGAGCAGTTCTTC.

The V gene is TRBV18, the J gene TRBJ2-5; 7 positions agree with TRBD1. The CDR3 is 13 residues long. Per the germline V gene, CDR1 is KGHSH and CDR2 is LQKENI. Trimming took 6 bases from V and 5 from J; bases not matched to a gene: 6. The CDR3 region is CASSPGQRETQYF. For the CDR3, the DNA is TGTGCCAGCTCCCCGGGACAGCGGGAGACCCAGTACTTC.

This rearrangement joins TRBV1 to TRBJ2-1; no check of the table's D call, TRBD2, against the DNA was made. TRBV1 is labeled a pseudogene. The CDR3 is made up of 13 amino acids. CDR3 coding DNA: TGCACCAGCAGCCTTACTAGCGCCCCTGAGCAGTTCTTC. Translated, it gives CTSSLTSAPEQFF.

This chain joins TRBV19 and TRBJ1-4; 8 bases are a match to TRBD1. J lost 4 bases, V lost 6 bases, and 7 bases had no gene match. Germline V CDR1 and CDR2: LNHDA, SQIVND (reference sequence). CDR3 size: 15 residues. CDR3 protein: CASRITGTGNEKLFF. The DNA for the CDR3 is TGTGCCAGTAGAATTACCGGGACAGGTAATGAAAAACTGTTTTTT.

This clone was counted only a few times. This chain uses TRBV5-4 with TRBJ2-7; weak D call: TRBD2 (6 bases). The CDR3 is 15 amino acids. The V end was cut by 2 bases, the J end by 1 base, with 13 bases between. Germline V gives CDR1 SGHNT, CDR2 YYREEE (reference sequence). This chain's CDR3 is CASSFRGSPSYEQYF. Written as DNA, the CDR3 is TGTGCCAGCAGCTTCCGGGGGAGCCCTTCCTACGAGCAGTACTTC.

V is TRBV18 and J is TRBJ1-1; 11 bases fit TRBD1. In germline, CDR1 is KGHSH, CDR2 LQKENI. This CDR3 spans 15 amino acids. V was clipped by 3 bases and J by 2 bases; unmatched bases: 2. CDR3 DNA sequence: TGTGCCAGCTCACCTCGGACAGGGGGCAACACTGAAGCTTTCTTT. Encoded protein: CASSPRTGGNTEAFF.

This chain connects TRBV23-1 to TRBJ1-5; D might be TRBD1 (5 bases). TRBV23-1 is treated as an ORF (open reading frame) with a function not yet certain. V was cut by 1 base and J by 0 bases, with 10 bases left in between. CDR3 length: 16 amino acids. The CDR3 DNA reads TGCGCCAGCAGTCAATTGTGGGGCAATAGCAATCAGCCCCAGCATTTT. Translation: CASSQLWGNSNQPQHF.

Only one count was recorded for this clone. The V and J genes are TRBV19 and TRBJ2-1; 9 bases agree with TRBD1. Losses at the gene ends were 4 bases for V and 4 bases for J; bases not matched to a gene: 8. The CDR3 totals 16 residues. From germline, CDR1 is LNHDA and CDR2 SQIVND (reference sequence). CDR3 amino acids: CASSNPGQGGYNEQFF. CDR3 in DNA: TGTGCCAGTAGTAACCCGGGACAGGGAGGGTACAATGAGCAGTTCTTC. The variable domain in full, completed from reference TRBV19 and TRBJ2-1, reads DGGITQSPKYLFRKEGQNVTLSCEQNLNHDAMYWYRQDPGQGLRLIYYSQIVNDFQKGDIAEGYSVSREKKESFPLTVTSAQKNPTAFYLCASSNPGQGGYNEQFFGPGTRLTVL.

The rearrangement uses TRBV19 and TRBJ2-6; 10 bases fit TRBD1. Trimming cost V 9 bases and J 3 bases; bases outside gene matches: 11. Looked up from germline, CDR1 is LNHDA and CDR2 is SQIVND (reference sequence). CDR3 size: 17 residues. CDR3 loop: CASEKTGGWSGANVLTF. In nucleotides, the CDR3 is TGTGCCAGCGAGAAGACAGGGGGCTGGAGTGGGGCCAACGTCCTGACTTTC.

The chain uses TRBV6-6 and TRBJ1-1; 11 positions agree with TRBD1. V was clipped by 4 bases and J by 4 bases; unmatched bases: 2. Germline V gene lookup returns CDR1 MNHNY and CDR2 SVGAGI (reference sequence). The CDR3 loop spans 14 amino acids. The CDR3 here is CASSLGTGGTEAFF. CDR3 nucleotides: TGTGCCAGCAGTTTAGGGACAGGGGGCACTGAAGCTTTCTTT.

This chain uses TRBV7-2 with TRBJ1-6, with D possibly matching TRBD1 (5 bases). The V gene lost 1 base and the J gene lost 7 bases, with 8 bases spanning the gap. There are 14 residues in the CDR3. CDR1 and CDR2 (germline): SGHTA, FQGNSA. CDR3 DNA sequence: TGTGCCAGCAGCTTAGTTGACAGAAATTCACCCCTCCACTTT. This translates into CASSLVDRNSPLHF.